One and the same sample provided the 22 T cell receptor beta chains below, sequenced in a study of T cell repertoires in cytomegalovirus infection. These receptors have no known antigen. TCRdb processed the reads anew with MiXCR; each CDR3 protein has one entry. The sample shows roughly 920,000 distinct CDR3 sequences, around 32% of them seen only once. Sequenced material: cultured CD8+ T cells from PBMCs, taken from culture after CMV antigen stimulation. The source is a human donor in good health (CMV status not recorded). Some clones in this sample may be carry-over from other donors' samples.

This clonotype was picked up a small number of times. J is TRBJ2-3 and V is TRBV6-6, with TRBD1 matching 10 bases. The CDR3 totals 20 residues. Losses at the gene ends were 2 bases for V and 5 bases for J; bases not matched to a gene: 19. Germline V gives CDR1 MNHNY, CDR2 SVGAGI (reference sequence). CDR3 region: CASSYPSDRFGTGDRDTQYF. CDR3 nucleotides: TGTGCCAGCAGTTACCCCTCGGACCGATTCGGGACAGGGGATAGAGATACGCAGTATTTT.

J is TRBJ1-4 and V is TRBV5-6, with D uncertain. V was pared by 4 bases and J by 7 bases, with 14 bases between. Germline-derived CDR1 and CDR2 are SGHDT and YYEEEE. CDR3 length: 14 amino acids. CDR3 region: CASSGGWWSEKLFF. DNA for the CDR3: TGTGCCAGCAGCGGTGGTTGGTGGAGTGAAAAACTGTTTTTT.

This clonotype has only a few counts. The chain recombines TRBV6-1 with TRBJ2-2; 11 nucleotides align to TRBD1. After removal of 3 bases from V and 0 bases from J, the junction contained 9 bases not matched to a gene. Per germline, CDR1 MNHNS and CDR2 SASEGT. The CDR3 totals 19 residues. The CDR3: CASSEHKWTGGPNTGELFF. The CDR3, as DNA: TGTGCCAGCAGTGAGCATAAATGGACAGGGGGCCCGAACACCGGGGAGCTGTTTTTT.

This clonotype showed up just a few times. This sequence joins TRBV7-8 and TRBJ2-2; D ambiguous. CDR1 and CDR2 (germline): SGHVS, FQNEAQ. Trimming cost V 0 bases and J 7 bases, with 15 bases left between them. The length of the CDR3 is 16 residues. CDR3 sequence: CASSLAAATVLGELFF. As DNA, the CDR3 is TGTGCCAGCAGCTTAGCGGCAGCCACCGTTCTCGGGGAGCTGTTTTTT. The full variable domain, completed using reference TRBV7-8 and TRBJ2-2, is GAGVSQSPRYKVAKRGQDVALRCDPISGHVSLFWYQQALGQGPEFLTYFQNEAQLDKSGLPSDRFFAERPEGSVSTLKIQRTQQEDSAVYLCASSLAAATVLGELFFGEGSRLTVL.

Remarks on this clonotype: It may be a read error: a sequence one base away is much more abundant. V and J are TRBV7-2 and TRBJ2-7; 8 nucleotides line up with TRBD1. Trimming at V came to 5 bases and at J to 5 bases, leaving 8 bases not matched to a gene. The V gene's germline CDR1 is SGHTA and CDR2 FQGNSA. This CDR3 has 14 residues. The CDR3 loop reads CASSEGQGYHEQYF. The CDR3 nucleotides read TGTGCCAGCAGCGAAGGACAGGGATACCACGAGCAGTACTTC.

This chain joins TRBV11-3 and TRBJ2-1; D gene unclear. V lost 4 bases to trimming and J lost 8 bases, with 15 bases between them. CDR1 and CDR2 (germline): SGHNT, YENEEA. This CDR3 spans 14 amino acids. The CDR3 here is CASSSSTRRDEQFF. The CDR3 coding sequence is TGTGCCAGCAGCTCTTCGACCCGACGGGATGAGCAGTTCTTC.

This clonotype was counted a few times. The rearrangement uses TRBV6-1 and TRBJ2-1, with 10 positions matching TRBD2. Germline values: CDR1 MNHNS, CDR2 SASEGT. The CDR3 runs to 15 residues. V lost 7 bases to trimming and J lost 0 bases; unmatched junction nucleotides: 3. The CDR3 loop reads CASNVAGGSYNEQFF. The DNA of the CDR3 is TGTGCCAGCAATGTAGCGGGGGGCTCCTACAATGAGCAGTTCTTC.

This clonotype was detected a few times. The rearrangement joins TRBV7-9 to TRBJ1-2; the D gene is possibly TRBD1 (5 bases). The CDR3 sequence is 15 residues long. The germline gives CDR1 SEHNR, CDR2 FQNEAQ (reference sequence). Trimming pared 7 bases from V and 7 bases from J, leaving 22 bases between. CDR3 DNA: TGTGCCAGCACTTCCGGGTGGGGGGTTTCTGGTGGCTACACCTTC. It is translated as CASTSGWGVSGGYTF.

This clonotype was observed many times. This chain uses TRBV7-8 with TRBJ2-5; D is unclear. The CDR3 sequence is 15 residues long. Germline V gene data show CDR1 as SGHVS and CDR2 as FQNEAQ. V lost 1 base and J lost 7, with 16 bases in between. CDR3 amino acids: CASSLGVTFLTTQYF. As DNA, the CDR3 is TGTGCCAGCAGCTTAGGGGTCACATTCTTGACGACCCAGTACTTC.

J is TRBJ2-2 and V is TRBV2; perhaps D is TRBD1 or TRBD2 (6 bases each). Germline V lookup: CDR1 SNHLY, CDR2 FYNNEI. This CDR3 region has 15 residues. The V and J ends lost 6 bases and 6 bases respectively, with 17 bases between them. The CDR3 here is CASSSTTGAAGELFF. The CDR3, as DNA: TGTGCCAGCAGCTCAACCACGGGGGCCGCCGGGGAGCTGTTTTTT. The whole variable domain, remainder taken from reference TRBV2 and TRBJ2-2, is EPEVTQTPSHQVTQMGQEVILRCVPISNHLYFYWYRQILGQKVEFLVSFYNNEISEKSEIFDDQFSVERPDGSNFTLKIRSTKLEDSAMYFCASSSTTGAAGELFFGEGSRLTVL.

This clonotype has more than one count but fewer than ten. The chain couples TRBV2 to TRBJ1-5, with D hard to call. Germline CDR1 reads SNHLY; CDR2 reads FYNNEI. The V end was cut by 1 base, the J end by 0 bases, with 7 bases between. This CDR3 is built from 15 residues. The CDR3 reads CASSEGTASNQPQHF. CDR3 nucleotides: TGTGCCAGCAGTGAAGGGACGGCTAGCAATCAGCCCCAGCATTTT.

This clonotype occurred a few times. J is TRBJ2-1 and V is TRBV27; either TRBD1 or TRBD2 may supply D (5 bases each). The germline V and J ends were trimmed by 11 bases and 7 bases, with 18 bases remaining between them. CDR1 is MNHEY and CDR2 is SMNVEV in the germline V gene (reference sequence). This CDR3 is built from 13 residues. CDR3 coding DNA: TGTGCCTCCGGGGCCCCGGTCGAAAATGAGCAGTTCTTC. Translation gives CASGAPVENEQFF.

This clonotype came up a few times. V gene TRBV6-5 combines with J gene TRBJ2-5, with D possibly being TRBD2 (6 bases). The length of the CDR3 is 15 residues. Trimming shortened V by 7 bases and J by 3 bases, and 18 bases separated the two germline ends. Germline lookup yields CDR1 MNHEY and CDR2 SVGAGI. The CDR3 spells CASTDWGGNKETQYF. CDR3 in DNA: TGTGCCAGCACGGACTGGGGAGGAAACAAAGAGACCCAGTACTTC.

V gene TRBV20-1 combines with J gene TRBJ2-6, with D possibly being TRBD1 (6 bases). The CDR3 spans 16 residues. Germline-derived CDR1 and CDR2 are DFQATT and SNEGSKA (reference sequence). Trimming took 0 bases from V and 2 from J, leaving 11 bases between them. DNA for the CDR3: TGCAGTGCTAGAGACCGGGACATCCCTGGGGCCAACGTCCTGACTTTC. This encodes CSARDRDIPGANVLTF.

This clonotype was recorded at least ten times. This chain joins TRBV7-9 and TRBJ1-1; 9 positions agree with TRBD1. Germline CDR1 SEHNR, CDR2 FQNEAQ (reference sequence). Germline trimming cut 5 bases from V and 6 bases from J; bases unmatched to any gene: 10. The CDR3 length is 15 residues. CDR3 sequence reads: CASSPTQGAGAEAFF. DNA of the CDR3: TGTGCCAGCAGCCCTACACAGGGGGCAGGGGCTGAAGCTTTCTTT.

This clonotype has more than one count but fewer than ten. The chain carries TRBV27 and TRBJ2-3; the D is unclear. Trimming took off 8 bases at V and 6 bases at J, with 18 bases between the two ends. Looked up from germline, CDR1 is MNHEY and CDR2 is SMNVEV (reference sequence). The CDR3 covers 14 residues. This CDR3 is CASYFLLDPDTQYF. In DNA, the CDR3 is TGTGCCAGCTACTTTCTACTCGACCCCGATACGCAGTATTTT.

V usage is TRBV4-2 and J usage is TRBJ2-2; D ambiguous. The germline V gene has CDR1 LGHNA and CDR2 YNFKEQ. V dropped 0 bases and J dropped 5 bases, with 10 bases sitting between them. CDR3 length equals 15 residues. This CDR3 is CASSQDRFGTGELFF. CDR3 nucleotides: TGTGCCAGCAGCCAAGATAGATTTGGAACCGGGGAGCTGTTTTTT.

The CDR3 spells CSALPTGAGSYNSPLHF. The CDR3 DNA sequence: TGCAGTGCTCTCCCCACAGGGGCAGGGTCCTATAATTCACCCCTCCACTTT. The chain has TRBV20-1 and TRBJ1-6, with 7 bases identical to TRBD1. The CDR3 has 17 amino acids. CDR1 is DFQATT, CDR2 SNEGSKA, per germline (reference sequence). After removal of 5 bases from V and 1 base from J, the junction contained 11 bases not matched to a gene.

This clonotype was recorded a few times. This sequence joins TRBV13 and TRBJ2-7, with a tentative D call TRBD2 (7 bases). This CDR3 contains 14 residues. Trimming took off 5 bases at V and 3 bases at J, with 14 bases between the two ends. Germline V gene data show CDR1 as PRHDT and CDR2 as FYEKMQ (reference sequence). The CDR3 loop is CASSLRGGVYEQYV. CDR3 sequence (DNA): TGTGCCAGCAGCCTAAGAGGGGGGGTCTACGAGCAGTACGTC.

The rearrangement uses TRBV27 and TRBJ1-2; 7 nucleotides agree with TRBD1. CDR1 is MNHEY and CDR2 is SMNVEV in the germline V gene (reference sequence). V lost 8 bases and J lost 3; bases outside the gene matches: 9. This CDR3 comprises 14 residues. CDR3 protein: CASGQGGVDYGYTF. The CDR3 DNA sequence: TGTGCCAGCGGTCAGGGGGGAGTGGACTATGGCTACACCTTC.

This clonotype was counted many times. The chain couples TRBV7-2 to TRBJ2-4; D unclear. Looked up from germline, CDR1 is SGHTA and CDR2 is FQGNSA. This CDR3 contains 13 residues. Deletions cut 4 bases from V and 7 bases from J, with 11 bases between. The CDR3 loop is CASSYGALNIQYF. The CDR3 DNA reads as TGTGCCAGCAGCTACGGTGCGTTGAACATTCAGTACTTC.

The genes are TRBV6-1 and TRBJ1-2; 7 bases are shared with TRBD1. The germline CDR1 and CDR2 sequences are MNHNS and SASEGT. The CDR3 contains 15 residues. V dropped 5 bases and J dropped 6; count of bases not matched to a gene: 12. The CDR3 reads CASSTLQGDWDGYTF. CDR3 in DNA: TGTGCCAGCAGTACACTGCAGGGGGATTGGGATGGCTACACCTTC.